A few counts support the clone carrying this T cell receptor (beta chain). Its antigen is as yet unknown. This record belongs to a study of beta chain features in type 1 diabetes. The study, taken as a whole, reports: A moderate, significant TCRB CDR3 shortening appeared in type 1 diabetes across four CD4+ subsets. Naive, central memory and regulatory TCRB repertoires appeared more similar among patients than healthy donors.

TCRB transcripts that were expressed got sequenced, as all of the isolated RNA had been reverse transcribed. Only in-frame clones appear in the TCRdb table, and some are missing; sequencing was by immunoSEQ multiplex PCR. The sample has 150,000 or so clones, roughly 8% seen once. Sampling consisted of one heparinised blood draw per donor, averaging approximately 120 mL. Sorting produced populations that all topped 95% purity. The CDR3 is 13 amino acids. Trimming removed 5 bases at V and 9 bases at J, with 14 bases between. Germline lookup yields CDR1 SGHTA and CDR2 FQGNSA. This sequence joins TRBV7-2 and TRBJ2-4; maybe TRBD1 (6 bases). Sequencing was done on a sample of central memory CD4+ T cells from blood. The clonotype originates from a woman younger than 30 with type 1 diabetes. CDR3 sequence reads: CASSPQDRSIQYF. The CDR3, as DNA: TGTGCCAGCAGCCCACAAGACAGGAGCATTCAGTACTTC.